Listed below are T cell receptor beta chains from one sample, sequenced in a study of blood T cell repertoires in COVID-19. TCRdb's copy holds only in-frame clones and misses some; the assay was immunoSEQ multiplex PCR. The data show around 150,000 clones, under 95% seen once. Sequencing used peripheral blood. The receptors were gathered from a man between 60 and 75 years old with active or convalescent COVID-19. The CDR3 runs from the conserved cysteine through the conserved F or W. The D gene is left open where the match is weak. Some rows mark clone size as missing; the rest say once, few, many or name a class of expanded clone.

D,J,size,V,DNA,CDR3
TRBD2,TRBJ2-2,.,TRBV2,TGTGCCAGCAGCGATACTAGCGGGAGGGCCAACACCGGGGAGCTGTTTTTT,CASSDTSGRANTGELFF
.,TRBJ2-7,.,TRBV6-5,TGTGCCAGCAGTTACTCATCCGGGGTTGAATCCTACGAGCAGTACTTC,CASSYSSGVESYEQYF
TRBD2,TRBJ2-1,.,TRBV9,TGTGCCAGCAGCGTAGGGCTAGCGGTGAGCTCCTACAATGAGCAGTTCTTC,CASSVGLAVSSYNEQFF
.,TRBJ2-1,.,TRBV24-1,TGTGCCACCAGTGGGCCAGAACCTTACAATGAGCAGTTCTTC,CATSGPEPYNEQFF
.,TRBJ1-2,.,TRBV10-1,TGCGCCAGCAGTGAGTCGGCAGGGTCTTTGGATGGCTACACCTTC,CASSESAGSLDGYTF
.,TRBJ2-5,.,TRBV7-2,TGTGCCAGCAGCCCATTGGAGACCCAGTACTTC,CASSPLETQYF
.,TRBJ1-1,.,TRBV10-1,TGCGCCAGCAGTGACAGGGCAAGAGCTTTCTTT,CASSDRARAFF
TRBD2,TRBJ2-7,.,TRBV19,TGTGCCAGTAGTTTGGGCGGGGGGCCCTACGAGCAGTACTTC,CASSLGGGPYEQYF
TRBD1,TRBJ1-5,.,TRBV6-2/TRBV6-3,TGTGCCAGCAGTCAACAAGACAGGGTTCAGCCCCAGCATTTT,CASSQQDRVQPQHF
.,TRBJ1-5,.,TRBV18,TGTGCCAGCTCACCATTGGGAGGGAATCAGCCCCAGCATTTT,CASSPLGGNQPQHF
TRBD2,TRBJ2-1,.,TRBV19,TGTGCCAGTACAGTAGCGGGACCTCCCCCCAATGAGCAGTTCTTC,CASTVAGPPPNEQFF
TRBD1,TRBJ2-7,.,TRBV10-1,TGCGCCAGCCTGGACAGGAACTACGAGCAGTACTTC,CASLDRNYEQYF
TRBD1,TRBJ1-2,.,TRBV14,TGTGCCAGCAGCTTCCGGGACAGGGTTACTTCAGGGCTTGGCTACACCTTC,CASSFRDRVTSGLGYTF
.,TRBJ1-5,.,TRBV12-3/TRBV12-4,TGTGCCAGCAGTTGGGGGGACAATCAGCCCCAGCATTTT,CASSWGDNQPQHF
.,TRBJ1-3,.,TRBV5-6,TGTGCCAGCAGCCGGGACACGGGAAACACCATATATTTT,CASSRDTGNTIYF
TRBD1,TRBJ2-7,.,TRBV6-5,TGTGCCAGCAGTTACTCGAGGCAGGGGGCCTACGAGCAGTACTTC,CASSYSRQGAYEQYF
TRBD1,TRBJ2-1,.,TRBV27,TGTGCCAGCAGTAGACGGACAGGGGGAGCGTACAATGAGCAGTTCTTC,CASSRRTGGAYNEQFF
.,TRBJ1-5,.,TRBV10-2,TGCGCCAGCAGATTGGGGCCGGATAGCAATCAGCCCCAGCATTTT,CASRLGPDSNQPQHF
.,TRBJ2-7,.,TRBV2,TGTGCCAGCACCCCAACGCGGGGATCCCCCACCTACGAGCAGTACTTC,CASTPTRGSPTYEQYF
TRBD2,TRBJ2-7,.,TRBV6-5,TGTGCCAGCAGGGGAGGACTAGCGGCCTACGAGCAGTACTTC,CASRGGLAAYEQYF
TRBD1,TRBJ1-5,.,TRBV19,TGTGCCAGTAGTAAGCCGGGACAGGGGCCAAATCAGCCCCAGCATTTT,CASSKPGQGPNQPQHF
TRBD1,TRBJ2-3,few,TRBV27,TGTGCCAGCAGTGTAGGGGGCGATACGCAGTATTTT,CASSVGGDTQYF
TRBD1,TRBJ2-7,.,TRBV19,TGTGCCAGTAGTATGGACAGGGACCGACTCGAGCAGTACTTC,CASSMDRDRLEQYF
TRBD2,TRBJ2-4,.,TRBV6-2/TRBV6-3,TGTGCCAGCAGTTATCTGGATAGCGGGGGTTCACCCCCCGCCAAAAACATTCAGTACTTC,CASSYLDSGGSPPAKNIQYF
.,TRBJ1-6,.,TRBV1,TGCACCAGCAGTCCCATTAGTCCCCATTCACCCCTCCACTTT,CTSSPISPHSPLHF
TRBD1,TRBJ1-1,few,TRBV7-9,TGTGCCAGCAGCTTACAGGGGGCTTTGAACACTGAAGCTTTCTTT,CASSLQGALNTEAFF
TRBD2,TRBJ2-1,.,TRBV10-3,TGTGCCATCAGTGAGTCGTGGGCTAGCGGGACGGTGTACAATGAGCAGTTCTTC,CAISESWASGTVYNEQFF
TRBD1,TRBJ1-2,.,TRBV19,TGTGCCAGTAGTTTGGGACAGGGCACTGCGGACTATGGCTACACCTTC,CASSLGQGTADYGYTF
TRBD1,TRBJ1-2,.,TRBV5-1,TGCGCCAGCAGCGGGGACAGGGGGCTCGGCTACACCTTC,CASSGDRGLGYTF
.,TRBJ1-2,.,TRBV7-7,TGTGCCAGCAGCCCCCCGGGAGTGAGATACTATGGCTACACCTTC,CASSPPGVRYYGYTF
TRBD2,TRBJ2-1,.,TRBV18,TGTGCCAGCTCAATGACCGAAAGCGGGGCCCCGAGGTTCTTC,CASSMTESGAPRFF
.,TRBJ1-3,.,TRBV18,TGTGCCAGCTCACCACGGGAGGATTCAAACACCATATATTTT,CASSPREDSNTIYF
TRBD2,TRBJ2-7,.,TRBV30,TGTGCCTGGAGTGGTTCTTTCGTAGGGACTAGCTCCTACGAGCAGTACTTC,CAWSGSFVGTSSYEQYF
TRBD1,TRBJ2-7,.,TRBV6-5,TGTGCCAGCAGACCCGGACAGGGGAACTCCTACGAGCAGTACTTC,CASRPGQGNSYEQYF
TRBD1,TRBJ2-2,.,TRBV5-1,TGCGCCAGCAGTCTCGGGACAGCCAACACCGGGGAGCTGTTTTTT,CASSLGTANTGELFF
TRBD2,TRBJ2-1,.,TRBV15,TGTGCCACCAGCTTAATACTAGCGGGGTACAATGAGCAGTTCTTC,CATSLILAGYNEQFF
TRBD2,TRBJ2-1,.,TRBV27,TGTGCCAGCAGCCAAACGCCCTGGACCGGGACTAGTGAGCAGTTCTTC,CASSQTPWTGTSEQFF
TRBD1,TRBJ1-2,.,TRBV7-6,TGTGCCAGCAGCTTGCTCACAGGGGGCGCGATCAACTATGGCTACACCTTC,CASSLLTGGAINYGYTF
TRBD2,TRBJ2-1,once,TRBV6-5,TGTGCCAGCAAACGCCCCGGGGGGGCCTACAATGAGCAGTTCTTC,CASKRPGGAYNEQFF
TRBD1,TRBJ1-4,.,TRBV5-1,TGCGCCAGCAGCTCGCAGGGGGCGCAGGAAGAAAAACTGTTTTTT,CASSSQGAQEEKLFF
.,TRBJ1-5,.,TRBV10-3,TGTGCCATCCGACCGGACAGTTTCAATCAGCCCCAGCATTTT,CAIRPDSFNQPQHF
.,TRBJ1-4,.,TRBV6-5,TGTGCCAGCTGGGGGGGAGGCGTTACTAATGAAAAACTGTTTTTT,CASWGGGVTNEKLFF
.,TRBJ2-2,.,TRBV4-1,TGCGCCAGCAGCCAAGAGAGGACATCCGGGGAGCTGTTTTTT,CASSQERTSGELFF
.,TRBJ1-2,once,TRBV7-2,TGTGCCAGCAGCTTACTACAGGTCCGCGGCTACACCTTC,CASSLLQVRGYTF
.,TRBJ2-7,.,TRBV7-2,TGTGCCAGCAGCTTGTACCGGGACATTAAAGAGCAGTACTTC,CASSLYRDIKEQYF
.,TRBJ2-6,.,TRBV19,TGTGCCAGTAGTTTTACTGGGGCCAACGTCCTGACTTTC,CASSFTGANVLTF
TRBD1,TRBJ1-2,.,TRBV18,TGTGCCAGCTCATCTTCCGACAGGGTCTATGGCTACACCTTC,CASSSSDRVYGYTF
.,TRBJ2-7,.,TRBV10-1,TGCGCCAGCAGTGATGACAGGGAGGCCTACGAGCAGTACTTC,CASSDDREAYEQYF
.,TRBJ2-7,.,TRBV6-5,TGTGCCAGCAGTTACTCGAGGGTATCCTACGAGCAGTACTTC,CASSYSRVSYEQYF
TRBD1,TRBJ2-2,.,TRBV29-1,TGCAGCGTTGAAGGACAGGGGAGCACCGGGGAGCTGTTTTTT,CSVEGQGSTGELFF
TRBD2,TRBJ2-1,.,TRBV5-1,TGCGCCAGCTCGCCGGGACTAGCTGTCTACAATGAGCAGTTCTTC,CASSPGLAVYNEQFF
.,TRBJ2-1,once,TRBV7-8,TGTGCCAGCAGCCCCCCGGACGCAGGGAACAATGAGCAGTTCTTC,CASSPPDAGNNEQFF
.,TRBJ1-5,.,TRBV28,TGTGCCAGCAGCTCGGGAGGTCCGTTAAGCAATCAGCCCCAGCATTTT,CASSSGGPLSNQPQHF
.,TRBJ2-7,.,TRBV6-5,TGTGCCAGCAGTACCCCCAGGGCCCCTAACTACGAGCAGTACTTC,CASSTPRAPNYEQYF
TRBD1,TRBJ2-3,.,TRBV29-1,TGCAGCGTGGATGGACAGGGTGCATTCCCAGATACGCAGTATTTT,CSVDGQGAFPDTQYF
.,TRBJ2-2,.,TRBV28,TGTGCCAGCAGTTTAACAGGGCGTGCCACCGGGGAGCTGTTTTTT,CASSLTGRATGELFF
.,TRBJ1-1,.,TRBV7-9,TGTGCCAGCAGCACCGAGCCCGACAGAGTTGAAGCTTTCTTT,CASSTEPDRVEAFF
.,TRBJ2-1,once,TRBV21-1,TGTGCCAGCAGCACAATTGGGTCGGGAGGGCTCCATAGCTCCTACAATGAGCAGTTCTTC,CASSTIGSGGLHSSYNEQFF